Each of the 29 T cell receptor beta chains below was sequenced from the same sample in a study of T cells in Graves' hyperthyroidism and ophthalmopathy. Researchers took RNA transcripts and amplified the TCR beta CDR3 regions from them. A set of HTBI primers served as the primers for a first-round RT-PCR of the TCR CDR3. TCRdb reprocessed the multiplex PCR reads via MiXCR and lists one record per CDR3 protein. The sample contains a few hundred thousand distinct CDR3 sequences, 13% of which appear only once. Material: blood. All receptors come from a woman aged 18 to 35 with Graves' hyperthyroidism.

Many counts were recorded for this clonotype. The V and J genes are TRBV7-9 and TRBJ1-1; 9 positions agree with TRBD1. J lost 11 bases, V lost 5 bases, and 6 bases had no gene match. CDR1 and CDR2 from the germline V gene are SEHNR and FQNEAQ (reference sequence). CDR3 length: 12 amino acids. As DNA, the CDR3 is TGTGCCAGCAGCCGGGACAGGGATCCGGCTTTCTTT. As protein: CASSRDRDPAFF. Together with reference TRBV7-9 and TRBJ1-1, the CDR3 gives the full variable domain: DTGVSQNPRHKITKRGQNVTFRCDPISEHNRLYWYRQTLGQGPEFLTYFQNEAQLEKSRLLSDRFSAERPKGSFSTLEIQRTEQGDSAMYLCASSRDRDPAFFGQGTRLTVV.

This clonotype was picked up a small number of times. A much bigger clone sits one base away, suggesting this may be a read error. The rearrangement uses TRBV28 and TRBJ2-5; D is undetermined. The V end lost 1 base, the J end lost 9 bases, and 21 bases lay between the germline ends. From germline, CDR1 is MDHEN and CDR2 SYDVKM. CDR3 length: 16 amino acids. In DNA, the CDR3 is TGTGCCAGCAGTTTATCCACCGATTACGGTGAGGAGTCCCAGTACTTC. Its protein product is CASSLSTDYGEESQYF. Supplemented by reference TRBV28 and TRBJ2-5, the full variable domain reads DVKVTQSSRYLVKRTGEKVFLECVQDMDHENMFWYRQDPGLGLRLIYFSYDVKMKEKGDIPEGYSVSREKKERFSLILESASTNQTSMYLCASSLSTDYGEESQYFGPGTRLLVL.

The sample holds many counts of this clonotype. The chain carries TRBV5-1 and TRBJ2-3; D possibly corresponds to TRBD2 (5 bases). Germline lookup yields CDR1 SGHRS and CDR2 YFSETQ. The CDR3 totals 14 residues. Trimming removed 4 bases at V and 4 bases at J, with 13 bases between. CDR3 sequence (DNA): TGCGCCAGCAGCCAAGGAGGTGGGGCAGATACGCAGTATTTT. Residues: CASSQGGGADTQYF.

This clonotype was seen repeatedly, ten times or more. The chain joins TRBV6-1 to TRBJ2-1; 16 bases fit TRBD2. V was clipped by 6 bases and J by 7 bases; unmatched bases: 12. Germline V gene lookup returns CDR1 MNHNS and CDR2 SASEGT. CDR3 length equals 18 residues. The CDR3, as DNA: TGTGCCAGCAGGGGACTAGCGGGAGGGCCGTTGTCTTTTAATGAGCAGTTCTTC. Translated: CASRGLAGGPLSFNEQFF.

V gene TRBV24-1 combines with J gene TRBJ2-7; weak D call: TRBD1 (5 bases). V was shortened by 5 bases and J by 7 bases, with 17 bases between the two germline ends. This CDR3 is 14 amino acids long. Germline V lookup: CDR1 KGHDR, CDR2 SFDVKD. Here the CDR3 DNA reads TGTGCCACCAGTGGGTTTCCAGGGTCCAATGAGCAGTACTTC. This translates into CATSGFPGSNEQYF.

The rearrangement joins TRBV10-3 to TRBJ2-6; 8 bases match TRBD2. CDR1 ENHRY and CDR2 SYGVKD come from the germline V gene. V lost 0 bases and J lost 4; bases outside the gene matches: 2. This CDR3 region has 16 residues. CDR3: CAISESRGGGANVLTF. The CDR3 DNA follows: TGTGCCATCAGTGAGTCACGGGGGGGCGGGGCCAACGTCCTGACTTTC.

This clonotype was found a few times. J is TRBJ2-1 and V is TRBV12-3 or TRBV12-4; maybe TRBD1 (5 bases). CDR3 size: 12 residues. Trimming cost V 5 bases and J 9 bases, with 11 bases left between them. The CDR3 DNA reads as TGTGCCAGCAGTCCCCAGGGTACTGAGCAGTTCTTC. This codes for CASSPQGTEQFF.

CDR3: CATSERRKSTDTQYF. CDR3 in DNA: TGTGCCACCAGCGAGAGGAGGAAAAGCACAGATACGCAGTATTTT. V is TRBV24-1 and J is TRBJ2-3; TRBD2 is a possible D gene (5 bases). The CDR3 spans 15 residues. V was shortened by 7 bases and J by 0 bases, with 13 bases between the two germline ends. Germline CDR1 and CDR2: KGHDR and SFDVKD.

The chain links TRBV7-3 to TRBJ1-1; a weak D match, TRBD1 (6 bases). Germline V gene data show CDR1 as SGHTA and CDR2 as FQGTGA. The CDR3 runs 15 residues. V shed 5 bases and J shed 4 bases, with 17 bases lying between them. The CDR3 DNA sequence: TGTGCCAGCAGCCCCTACGGGGAAGGGGGCACTGAAGCTTTCTTT. Translating it yields CASSPYGEGGTEAFF.

This clonotype was recorded many times. This chain links TRBV27 with TRBJ2-7; TRBD1 agrees at 8 bases. Germline loops: CDR1 MNHEY, CDR2 SMNVEV (reference sequence). This CDR3 spans 14 amino acids. The junction had 10 bases not matched to a gene; V was cut back by 5 bases and J by 7 bases. The DNA for the CDR3 is TGTGCCAGCAGTCCCTCGACAGGGGTCTTGGAGCAGTACTTC. Translated, it gives CASSPSTGVLEQYF.

The sample holds many counts of this clonotype. This chain uses TRBV6-1 with TRBJ2-7; D perhaps matches TRBD2 (6 bases). The CDR3 contains 14 residues. Per the germline V gene, CDR1 is MNHNS and CDR2 is SASEGT. V shed 7 bases and J shed 2 bases, with 15 bases lying between them. DNA for the CDR3: TGTGCCAGCAACACCGGGACTGGGACCTACGAGCAGTACTTC. This codes for CASNTGTGTYEQYF.

This clonotype was counted at least ten times. This sequence joins TRBV6-2 or TRBV6-3 and TRBJ1-1; unclear D gene. The CDR3 runs 13 residues. The V gene's germline CDR1 is MNHEY and CDR2 SVGEGT. V was cut by 6 bases and J by 1 base, with 9 bases left in between. The CDR3 DNA reads as TGTGCCAGCAGAGTAGGCCCGAACACTGAAGCTTTCTTT. This translates into CASRVGPNTEAFF.

This CDR3 is CASSLGQIDSGNTIYF. Written as DNA, the CDR3 is TGTGCCAGCTCATTGGGACAAATCGACTCTGGAAACACCATATATTTT. The chain combines TRBV18 with TRBJ1-3; possibly TRBD1 for D (6 bases). Germline V gene data show CDR1 as KGHSH and CDR2 as LQKENI. With 5 bases removed from V and 0 bases from J, the gap between germline ends came to 14 bases. The length of the CDR3 is 16 residues.

The sample holds a few counts of this clonotype. This chain connects TRBV7-3 to TRBJ2-3; D gene unclear. There are 16 residues in the CDR3. Trimming removed 0 bases at V and 2 bases at J, with 12 bases between. CDR1 is SGHTA, CDR2 FQGTGA, per germline. CDR3 residues: CASSLTDVGNTDTQYF. CDR3 bases: TGTGCCAGCAGCTTAACGGACGTAGGGAACACAGATACGCAGTATTTT.

This clonotype was found many times. The V gene is TRBV6-5, the J gene TRBJ1-4; D is ambiguous. This CDR3 spans 15 amino acids. The V and J ends lost 0 bases and 6 bases respectively, with 11 bases between them. Germline V gives CDR1 MNHEY, CDR2 SVGAGI. CDR3 protein: CASSYSTETYEKLFF. Here the CDR3 DNA reads TGTGCCAGCAGTTACTCAACAGAGACTTATGAAAAACTGTTTTTT.

This chain joins TRBV6-1 and TRBJ2-7, with 13 bases that match TRBD2. V gave up 6 bases and J gave up 3 bases; unmatched junction bases: 17. CDR1 MNHNS and CDR2 SASEGT come from the germline V gene. The CDR3 loop spans 19 amino acids. CDR3 in amino acids: CASSPPFRTSGSLHYEQYF. As DNA, the CDR3 is TGTGCCAGCAGCCCTCCGTTTAGGACTAGCGGGAGTCTCCACTACGAGCAGTACTTC.

This clonotype was seen repeatedly, ten times or more. This sequence joins TRBV11-1 and TRBJ2-5; D gene unclear. The CDR3 spans 14 residues. CDR1 SGHAT and CDR2 FQDESV come from the germline V gene (reference sequence). V dropped 6 bases and J dropped 0 bases, with 11 bases sitting between them. The CDR3 region has the DNA TGTGCCAGCAGTCTAGACGTGTACCAAGAGACCCAGTACTTC. Translated, it gives CASSLDVYQETQYF.

The J gene is TRBJ1-4, the V gene TRBV5-1; D unclear. Deletions cut 5 bases from V and 5 bases from J, with 13 bases between. The CDR3 is 14 residues long. Germline-derived CDR1 and CDR2 are SGHRS and YFSETQ. The CDR3 DNA reads as TGCGCCAGCAGGGTCGGACCGCCGAATGAAAAACTGTTTTTT. Translating gives CASRVGPPNEKLFF.

This clonotype was detected many times. The V call is TRBV3-1, the J call TRBJ1-2, with D uncertain. Per germline, CDR1 LGHDT and CDR2 YNNKEL (reference sequence). The CDR3 has 14 amino acids. Trimming left V 3 bases short and J 5 bases short, with 13 bases between. CDR3 residues: CASSQREGRYGYTF. The CDR3 coding sequence is TGTGCCAGCAGCCAGAGGGAAGGGCGTTATGGCTACACCTTC.

This clonotype was seen repeatedly, ten times or more. CDR3 DNA: TGCGCCAGCAGCTTGATAGGTAGCGGGAGGCAGGAGACCCAGTACTTC. Translated: CASSLIGSGRQETQYF. The V call is TRBV5-1, the J call TRBJ2-5, with 10 bases matching TRBD2. In germline, CDR1 is SGHRS, CDR2 YFSETQ. V dropped 1 base and J dropped 5; count of bases not matched to a gene: 8. The CDR3 extends over 16 amino acids.

This clonotype was found many times. The chain combines TRBV11-1 with TRBJ2-1, with TRBD2 identical over 12 bases. This CDR3 spans 17 amino acids. V dropped 4 bases and J dropped 8; count of bases not matched to a gene: 12. Germline CDR1 is SGHAT and CDR2 is FQDESV (reference sequence). The CDR3: CASSYSLAGGGLDEQFF. In nucleotides, the CDR3 is TGTGCCAGCAGCTACAGCCTAGCGGGAGGGGGGTTGGATGAGCAGTTCTTC.

Many counts were recorded for this clonotype. The genes are TRBV2 and TRBJ1-5; 8 bases match TRBD1. V gave up 6 bases and J gave up 4 bases; unmatched junction bases: 8. From germline, CDR1 is SNHLY and CDR2 FYNNEI. This CDR3 contains 15 residues. Written as DNA, the CDR3 is TGTGCCAGCAGGCCCAGACAGGGGAAAAATCAGCCCCAGCATTTT. Amino acids: CASRPRQGKNQPQHF.

This clonotype was seen a few times. The chain has TRBV4-1 and TRBJ2-7; D is perhaps TRBD2 (6 bases). V was cut by 0 bases and J by 5 bases, with 17 bases left in between. From germline, CDR1 is MGHRA and CDR2 YSYEKL. The CDR3 sequence is 16 residues long. CDR3 sequence reads: CASSQDQFREVHEQYF. The DNA for the CDR3 is TGCGCCAGCAGCCAAGATCAATTCAGGGAGGTCCACGAGCAGTACTTC.

This clonotype appeared many times. The chain combines TRBV3-1 with TRBJ1-1; D is perhaps TRBD1 (5 bases). CDR1 LGHDT and CDR2 YNNKEL come from the germline V gene (reference sequence). Trimming removed 2 bases at V and 0 bases at J, with 7 bases between. The CDR3 runs 14 residues. In nucleotides, the CDR3 is TGTGCCAGCAGCCAATGGGGGATGAACACTGAAGCTTTCTTT. This codes for CASSQWGMNTEAFF.

This clonotype has a handful of counts. The chain uses TRBV6-1 and TRBJ2-3; 10 positions agree with TRBD1. The CDR3 contains 16 residues. CDR1 and CDR2 from the germline V gene are MNHNS and SASEGT. After removal of 10 bases from V and 0 bases from J, the junction contained 10 bases not matched to a gene. CDR3 in DNA: TGTGCCACCAGGGACAGGGGACCCACTAGCACAGATACGCAGTATTTT. Translating it yields CATRDRGPTSTDTQYF.

This clonotype was seen at least ten times. The chain joins TRBV11-2 to TRBJ2-3, with D possibly matching TRBD2 (6 bases). The V and J ends lost 5 bases and 4 bases respectively, with 13 bases between them. The CDR3 is 14 residues long. The germline V gene has CDR1 SGHAT and CDR2 FQNNGV. CDR3 protein: CASSHWGDSDTQYF. CDR3 nucleotides: TGTGCCAGCAGCCATTGGGGGGACTCAGATACGCAGTATTTT.

This clonotype has a count of ten or more. This chain connects TRBV18 to TRBJ1-1; TRBD1 is a possible D gene (5 bases). Germline V gene data show CDR1 as KGHSH and CDR2 as LQKENI. This CDR3 comprises 14 residues. Trimming took 3 bases from V and 1 from J, leaving 9 bases between them. As DNA, the CDR3 is TGTGCCAGCTCACCGGCGGGGGGGAACACTGAAGCTTTCTTT. It is translated as CASSPAGGNTEAFF.

V usage is TRBV5-1 and J usage is TRBJ2-7; D is unresolved. The V end was cut by 1 base, the J end by 1 base, with 12 bases between. CDR3 size: 15 residues. Germline V CDR1 and CDR2: SGHRS, YFSETQ. CDR3 coding DNA: TGCGCCAGCAGCTTGTCGGTCATAGGTTCCTACGAGCAGTACTTC. Its translation is CASSLSVIGSYEQYF.

The chain carries TRBV28 and TRBJ2-3; 8 bases map to TRBD2. Losses at the gene ends were 9 bases for V and 0 bases for J; bases not matched to a gene: 8. The CDR3 contains 15 residues. The V gene's germline CDR1 is MDHEN and CDR2 SYDVKM. This CDR3 reads CASPTSGDSTDTQYF. The CDR3 DNA sequence: TGTGCCAGTCCTACTAGCGGAGACAGCACAGATACGCAGTATTTT.